The 22 T cell receptor beta chains listed next were all sequenced from one sample in a study of blood T cell repertoires in COVID-19. Sequencing used immunoSEQ multiplex PCR; TCRdb keeps in-frame clones, though not all of them. This sample has 55,000 to 75,000 clones, with about 80% found just once. The sample comprised peripheral blood. Receptor source: a man of 80 years or more with COVID-19, enrolled during active disease.

V gene TRBV9 combines with J gene TRBJ2-4; D remains unclear. V dropped 3 bases and J dropped 8 bases, with 15 bases sitting between them. This CDR3 is built from 14 residues. Germline V gene data show CDR1 as SGDLS and CDR2 as YYNGEE. The CDR3 loop is CASSASGSLDIQYF. The CDR3 DNA follows: TGTGCCAGCAGCGCTAGTGGCTCCCTGGACATTCAGTACTTC.

In nucleotides, the CDR3 is TGCGCCAGCAGCTTGGGACAGGGGGCAGGAGATACGCAGTATTTT. This encodes CASSLGQGAGDTQYF. The V gene is TRBV5-1, the J gene TRBJ2-3, with 10 bases lining up with TRBD1. Germline-derived CDR1 and CDR2 are SGHRS and YFSETQ. CDR3 length: 15 amino acids. The V and J ends lost 0 bases and 5 bases, in that order; junction bases with no gene match: 3.

The chain couples TRBV6-2 or TRBV6-3 to TRBJ2-7, with 12 nucleotides matching TRBD1. Germline CDR1 reads MNHEY; CDR2 reads SVGEGT. The CDR3 loop spans 18 amino acids. The V and J ends lost 0 bases and 3 bases, in that order; junction bases with no gene match: 9. Written as DNA, the CDR3 is TGTGCCAGCAGTTACTCGAGGGCGGGGACAGGGGGCAGCTACGAGCAGTACGTC. As protein: CASSYSRAGTGGSYEQYV.

This clone was seen a few times. The gene calls are TRBV5-1 and TRBJ2-5; the match to TRBD1 covers 8 bases. V trimming: 4 bases; J trimming: 8 bases; junction bases outside the gene matches: 13. Per germline, CDR1 SGHRS and CDR2 YFSETQ. The CDR3 runs 15 residues. CDR3 nucleotide sequence: TGCGCCAGCAGCAGCCTGGACAGGGTGGAGGCCACCCAGTACTTC. Amino acids: CASSSLDRVEATQYF.

This chain links TRBV30 with TRBJ2-1; D not certain. Germline V lookup: CDR1 GTSNPN, CDR2 SVGIG (reference sequence). Trimming removed 0 bases at V and 1 base at J, with 16 bases between. This CDR3 has 17 residues. The CDR3 bases are TGTGCCTGGAGTGTATTTGGCCAGCGTATATCCTACAATGAGCAGTTCTTC. Protein: CAWSVFGQRISYNEQFF.

V usage is TRBV5-1 and J usage is TRBJ2-5, with 8 bases fitting TRBD2. Germline V CDR1 and CDR2: SGHRS, YFSETQ. The trim removed 4 bases at V and 1 base at J, leaving 3 bases unmatched. This CDR3 comprises 14 residues. The CDR3 bases are TGCGCCAGCAGCCGGGAGGGACTCCAAGAGACCCAGTACTTC. It is translated as CASSREGLQETQYF.

This chain joins TRBV28 and TRBJ1-2; D call uncertain. Between the trimmed V and J ends, which lost 5 bases and 4 bases, there was a span of 17 bases. CDR1 and CDR2 from the germline V gene are MDHEN and SYDVKM. The CDR3 consists of 15 residues. The CDR3 nucleotides are TGTGCCAGCAGTCTCAGTCCCCAGGAAGGCTATGGCTACACCTTC. Translating gives CASSLSPQEGYGYTF.

This clone has just a few counts. The V call is TRBV18, the J call TRBJ1-1, with D perhaps matching TRBD1 (6 bases). Germline CDR1 reads KGHSH; CDR2 reads LQKENI. The CDR3 has 13 residues. Trimming cost V 7 bases and J 7 bases, with 16 bases left between them. The CDR3 here is CASYQQGINEAFF. CDR3 nucleotide sequence: TGTGCCAGCTACCAGCAGGGGATTAATGAAGCTTTCTTT.

CDR3 amino acids: CASSLEANSPLHF. CDR3 nucleotides: TGCGCCAGCAGCTTGGAAGCAAATTCACCCCTCCACTTT. The gene calls are TRBV5-1 and TRBJ1-6, with D uncertain. With 0 bases removed from V and 7 bases from J, the gap between germline ends came to 5 bases. Looked up from germline, CDR1 is SGHRS and CDR2 is YFSETQ. CDR3 length equals 13 residues.

The rearrangement joins TRBV7-9 to TRBJ2-7; 9 positions match TRBD2. This CDR3 has 16 amino acids. Germline CDR1 is SEHNR and CDR2 is FQNEAQ (reference sequence). Losses at the gene ends were 5 bases for V and 4 bases for J; bases not matched to a gene: 12. Written as DNA, the CDR3 is TGTGCCAGCAGCGGGCCAGGCGGGAGGGTAGGGTACGAGCAGTACGTC. It encodes CASSGPGGRVGYEQYV.

This clone has a handful of counts. This chain connects TRBV7-9 to TRBJ2-3; the D is unclear. The CDR3 loop spans 16 amino acids. V lost 0 bases, J lost 0 bases, and 10 bases lay in between. Germline V gene data show CDR1 as SEHNR and CDR2 as FQNEAQ (reference sequence). The CDR3 bases are TGTGCCAGCAGCTTAGCGGGCAGCACTAGCACAGATACGCAGTATTTT. The encoded protein is CASSLAGSTSTDTQYF.

V and J are TRBV6-1 and TRBJ2-3, with 8 bases that match TRBD1. The germline gives CDR1 MNHNS, CDR2 SASEGT. The V gene end was trimmed by 3 bases and the J gene end by 4 bases; junction bases not matched to a gene: 3. This CDR3 region has 14 residues. The CDR3 spells CASSEGQASDTQYF. Here the CDR3 DNA reads TGTGCCAGCAGTGAGGGACAGGCGTCAGATACGCAGTATTTT.

This clone was detected only a few times. V is TRBV6-2 or TRBV6-3 and J is TRBJ2-4; TRBD1 agrees at 10 bases. The CDR3 length is 14 residues. The germline V gene encodes CDR1 MNHEY and CDR2 SVGEGT. V gave up 5 bases and J gave up 9 bases; unmatched junction bases: 7. The CDR3 is CASSPGTGAGIQYF. For the CDR3, the DNA is TGTGCCAGCAGTCCCGGGACAGGGGCGGGCATTCAGTACTTC.

This sequence joins TRBV5-1 and TRBJ2-2, with TRBD2 as a possible D gene (7 bases). The CDR3 loop spans 15 amino acids. V was cut by 4 bases and J by 9 bases, with 19 bases left in between. CDR1 is SGHRS and CDR2 is YFSETQ in the germline V gene. The CDR3 DNA follows: TGCGCCAGCAGCGGAAGAGGGGGGGAAACCAGGGAGCTGTTTTTT. Translating gives CASSGRGGETRELFF.

The chain employs TRBV10-1 and TRBJ2-1, with TRBD2 identical over 8 bases. The V gene end was trimmed by 4 bases and the J gene end by 5 bases; junction bases not matched to a gene: 7. Germline V gives CDR1 WNHNN, CDR2 SYGVQD (reference sequence). CDR3 length: 15 amino acids. The CDR3 reads CASSGLAGLDNEQFF. The CDR3 DNA is TGCGCCAGCAGTGGGTTAGCGGGGCTCGACAATGAGCAGTTCTTC.

This clone was recorded a few times. This rearrangement joins TRBV11-2 to TRBJ2-4, with 9 nucleotides matching TRBD2. This CDR3 contains 19 residues. Germline values: CDR1 SGHAT, CDR2 FQNNGV. The ends lost 1 base at V and 3 bases at J; junction bases unmatched: 13. In DNA, the CDR3 is TGTGCCAGCAGCTTAGGGGGCGGGGGGGCCCCTTTGCGCAAAAACATTCAGTACTTC. Protein product: CASSLGGGGAPLRKNIQYF.

This clone appeared a single time. The chain recombines TRBV19 with TRBJ1-1; a weak D match, TRBD1 (6 bases). Germline CDR1 is LNHDA and CDR2 is SQIVND (reference sequence). This CDR3 comprises 13 residues. Trimming removed 3 bases from V and 4 bases from J, with 9 bases in between. DNA for the CDR3: TGTGCCAGTAGTATCCGCAGGGGCACTGAAGCTTTCTTT. This sequence encodes CASSIRRGTEAFF.

This clone was observed once. This rearrangement joins TRBV4-1 to TRBJ1-3; D remains unclear. V was trimmed by 4 bases and J by 4 bases, leaving 14 bases between them. This CDR3 is built from 15 residues. Germline V lookup: CDR1 MGHRA, CDR2 YSYEKL. The CDR3 loop is CASSRTRGGGNTIYF. CDR3 DNA sequence: TGCGCCAGCAGCCGGACCCGGGGAGGCGGAAACACCATATATTTT.

The chain has TRBV5-5 and TRBJ2-6; D is possibly TRBD1 (6 bases). Trimming shortened V by 0 bases and J by 2 bases, and 9 bases separated the two germline ends. The CDR3 consists of 16 residues. In germline, CDR1 is SGHKS, CDR2 YYEKEE (reference sequence). The CDR3: CASSLGGGTGANVLTF. For the CDR3, the DNA is TGTGCCAGCAGCTTGGGAGGGGGTACTGGGGCCAACGTCCTGACTTTC.

This chain connects TRBV6-5 to TRBJ2-1; TRBD2 agrees at 10 bases. Germline values: CDR1 MNHEY, CDR2 SVGAGI. The CDR3 covers 15 residues. The J segment lost 6 bases and the V segment lost 6 bases, leaving 8 bases of the junction unmatched. CDR3: CASSPPGLATNEQFF. The CDR3 region has the DNA TGTGCCAGCAGCCCCCCGGGACTAGCGACCAATGAGCAGTTCTTC.

V usage is TRBV11-2 and J usage is TRBJ2-1; maybe TRBD1 (5 bases). V lost 2 bases, J lost 6 bases, and 14 bases lay in between. This CDR3 comprises 15 residues. Germline V gives CDR1 SGHAT, CDR2 FQNNGV. The CDR3 sequence: CASSLSPQGFNEQFF. As DNA, the CDR3 is TGTGCCAGCAGCTTATCCCCCCAGGGATTCAATGAGCAGTTCTTC.

This sequence joins TRBV27 and TRBJ2-2; the D is unclear. The CDR3 is made up of 14 amino acids. V was trimmed by 3 bases and J by 6 bases, leaving 11 bases between them. CDR1 is MNHEY, CDR2 SMNVEV, per germline (reference sequence). CDR3 coding DNA: TGTGCCAGCAGTTTGGAGTGGCAGCCCGGGGAGCTGTTTTTT. This codes for CASSLEWQPGELFF.